A single sample is the source of the 29 T cell receptor beta chains below, sequenced in a study of blood T cell repertoires in COVID-19 (dated by TCRdb to about 2020). Library preparation used the immunoSEQ multiplex PCR assay. Held by TCRdb, this immuneACCESS table contains in-frame sequences only and omits some clones. Under half of the omission traces to an unresolved V gene where checked; the cause of the rest is unknown. The table for this sample lists about 250,000 clones; 70% to 90% of them were counted only once. The ten largest clones add up to over 1.2% of the sample. Sequenced sample: peripheral blood. These receptors were obtained from a man aged 80 or over with acute or convalescent COVID-19.

Points on this clone: This CDR3 is also generated by other DNA sequences in the sample. CDR3 region: CASSLQGANTGELFF. The CDR3 region has the DNA TGTGCCAGCAGCTTACAGGGGGCGAACACCGGGGAGCTGTTTTTT. The chain joins TRBV7-2 to TRBJ2-2, with 7 bases identical to TRBD1. V shed 2 bases, J shed 0 bases, and the junction held 0 bases outside the gene matches. Germline V gene data show CDR1 as SGHTA and CDR2 as FQGNSA. The CDR3 consists of 15 residues.

This sequence joins TRBV7-9 and TRBJ1-2, with TRBD1 matching 11 bases. This CDR3 region has 16 residues. CDR1 SEHNR and CDR2 FQNEAQ come from the germline V gene (reference sequence). The V segment lost 1 base and the J segment 8 bases; nucleotides outside the gene matches: 9. The CDR3 region has the DNA TGTGCCAGCAGCTTAGGGACAGGGGGCTTGGAGTCCGGCTACACCTTC. Translated: CASSLGTGGLESGYTF.

The chain employs TRBV7-9 and TRBJ2-3, with TRBD2 matching 8 bases. CDR3 size: 16 residues. Germline V gene data show CDR1 as SEHNR and CDR2 as FQNEAQ (reference sequence). After removal of 3 bases from V and 6 bases from J, the junction contained 11 bases not matched to a gene. CDR3 bases: TGTGCCAGCAGCTTCCCTCGGGGGGGCTTTTTGGATACGCAGTATTTT. Protein product: CASSFPRGGFLDTQYF.

The rearrangement links TRBV28 to TRBJ1-5; TRBD1 aligns across 8 bases. J was trimmed by 0 bases and V by 6 bases; bases with no gene match: 10. The CDR3 loop spans 17 amino acids. CDR1 is MDHEN and CDR2 is SYDVKM in the germline V gene. CDR3 amino acids: CASRTGAVLTSNQPQHF. CDR3 DNA: TGTGCCAGCAGGACAGGGGCCGTACTCACTAGCAATCAGCCCCAGCATTTT.

This rearrangement joins TRBV5-1 to TRBJ2-7; the D is unclear. Trimming shortened V by 2 bases and J by 3 bases, and 9 bases separated the two germline ends. This CDR3 is 13 amino acids long. Germline V lookup: CDR1 SGHRS, CDR2 YFSETQ. CDR3 nucleotides: TGCGCCAGCAGCTTACGCTCCGGCTACGAGCAGTACTTC. This encodes CASSLRSGYEQYF.

This chain joins TRBV18 and TRBJ2-1; 8 nucleotides align to TRBD2. Per the germline V gene, CDR1 is KGHSH and CDR2 is LQKENI. The J segment lost 6 bases and the V segment lost 1 base, leaving 2 bases of the junction unmatched. The CDR3 extends over 14 amino acids. The CDR3 spells CASSPQGTSNEQFF. The CDR3 DNA is TGTGCCAGCTCACCACAGGGGACTAGCAATGAGCAGTTCTTC.

The chain combines TRBV6-5 with TRBJ2-5; D may be TRBD2 (6 bases). This CDR3 spans 14 amino acids. CDR1 is MNHEY, CDR2 SVGAGI, per germline. V gave up 4 bases and J gave up 5 bases, with 14 bases separating them. The CDR3 DNA sequence: TGTGCCAGCAGTTCGACTCGGCTAGCGGAGACCCAGTACTTC. Its translation is CASSSTRLAETQYF.

The CDR3, as DNA: TGCGCCAGCAGCCCGCAGGGGAGTTTGGGTGAAAAACTGTTTTTT. Its protein product is CASSPQGSLGEKLFF. The V gene is TRBV5-1, the J gene TRBJ1-4, with D perhaps matching TRBD1 (6 bases). The V gene lost 4 bases and the J gene lost 7 bases, with 17 bases spanning the gap. Per the germline V gene, CDR1 is SGHRS and CDR2 is YFSETQ. CDR3 length: 15 amino acids. Looking up the rest from reference TRBV5-1 and TRBJ1-4 gives the full variable domain: KAGVTQTPRYLIKTRGQQVTLSCSPISGHRSVSWYQQTPGQGLQFLFEYFSETQRNKGNFPGRFSGRQFSNSRSEMNVSTLELGDSALYLCASSPQGSLGEKLFFGSGTQLSVL.

The CDR3 loop is CASSSPDWLAGPDTQYF. The CDR3 DNA reads TGTGCCAGCAGTTCCCCTGACTGGCTAGCGGGACCTGATACGCAGTATTTT. The V and J genes are TRBV6-2 or TRBV6-3 and TRBJ2-3; TRBD2 aligns across 9 bases. This CDR3 spans 17 amino acids. The ends lost 4 bases at V and 6 bases at J; junction bases unmatched: 14. The V gene's germline CDR1 is MNHEY and CDR2 SVGEGT.

The chain is built from TRBV29-1 and TRBJ1-6, with 7 bases identical to TRBD1. This CDR3 contains 13 residues. From germline, CDR1 is SQVTM and CDR2 ANQGSEA. The J segment lost 10 bases and the V segment lost 6 bases, leaving 9 bases of the junction unmatched. CDR3 protein: CSVRQGVLSPLHF. CDR3 in DNA: TGCAGCGTCCGACAGGGTGTTTTGTCACCCCTCCACTTT.

The V and J genes are TRBV7-2 and TRBJ1-5, with D unclear. CDR3 length: 14 residues. Germline CDR1 SGHTA, CDR2 FQGNSA. Between the trimmed V and J ends, which lost 5 bases and 3 bases, there was a span of 11 bases. In nucleotides, the CDR3 is TGTGCCAGCAGCCTTCTCGGACTCAATCAGCCCCAGCATTTT. This translates into CASSLLGLNQPQHF. The full variable domain, rest sourced from reference TRBV7-2 and TRBJ1-5, is GAGVSQSPSNKVTEKGKDVELRCDPISGHTALYWYRQSLGQGLEFLIYFQGNSAPDKSGLPSDRFSAERTGGSVSTLTIQRTQQEDSAVYLCASSLLGLNQPQHFGDGTRLSIL.

The chain carries TRBV27 and TRBJ2-5; the D gene is possibly TRBD1 (6 bases). This CDR3 contains 15 residues. The ends were cut back, 2 bases at V and 0 bases at J, with 10 bases in the middle. Germline CDR1 MNHEY, CDR2 SMNVEV (reference sequence). CDR3 nucleotide sequence: TGTGCCAGCAGTTTACTAGGGGGTTACCAAGAGACCCAGTACTTC. It encodes CASSLLGGYQETQYF.

This sequence joins TRBV4-2 and TRBJ2-1, with TRBD2 identical over 7 bases. Unmatched junction bases numbered 11, after V lost 1 base and J lost 5 bases. This CDR3 region has 17 residues. Per germline, CDR1 LGHNA and CDR2 YNFKEQ. In nucleotides, the CDR3 is TGTGCCAGCAGCCAAGCGGGGGGAGGGGAGACTCACAATGAGCAGTTCTTC. Translation gives CASSQAGGGETHNEQFF.

This clone was detected once. The chain carries TRBV12-3 or TRBV12-4 and TRBJ2-7; D possibly corresponds to TRBD1 (6 bases). Trimming stripped 2 bases from V and 6 bases from J, with 8 bases between. The CDR3 loop spans 12 amino acids. The CDR3 nucleotides are TGTGCCAGCAGTTTAACAGGGCGCGAGCAGTACTTC. The encoded protein is CASSLTGREQYF.

The rearrangement joins TRBV6-1 to TRBJ2-3; TRBD2 aligns across 9 bases. The CDR3 totals 16 residues. Germline V CDR1 and CDR2: MNHNS, SASEGT. Germline trimming cut 4 bases from V and 4 bases from J; bases unmatched to any gene: 9. Written as DNA, the CDR3 is TGTGCCAGCAGTGGTAGCGCGGGGGGGCTAGCAGATACGCAGTATTTT. Protein product: CASSGSAGGLADTQYF.

J is TRBJ1-1 and V is TRBV7-6, with TRBD1 matching over 10 bases. Per the germline V gene, CDR1 is SGHVS and CDR2 is FNYEAQ. Germline trimming cut 7 bases from V and 0 bases from J; bases unmatched to any gene: 5. There are 15 residues in the CDR3. The CDR3 nucleotides are TGTGCCAGCACCCCGGGACAGGGGATGAACACTGAAGCTTTCTTT. Translating it yields CASTPGQGMNTEAFF.

The chain is built from TRBV3-1 (or the pseudogene TRBV3-2) and TRBJ2-5; TRBD1 might be the D (6 bases). This CDR3 has 13 residues. The germline gives CDR1 LGHDT, CDR2 YNNKEL (reference sequence). Trimming took 2 bases from V and 5 from J, leaving 9 bases between them. CDR3 nucleotides: TGTGCCAGCAGCCAAAGGGGGTCCGAGACCCAGTACTTC. Translating it yields CASSQRGSETQYF.

The rearrangement links TRBV18 to TRBJ1-1; 7 bases agree with TRBD1. CDR1 is KGHSH and CDR2 is LQKENI in the germline V gene. With V trimmed by 5 bases and J by 0 bases, 6 bases remained unmatched. This CDR3 comprises 15 residues. The CDR3 loop is CASSSGQFLNTEAFF. Here the CDR3 DNA reads TGTGCCAGCTCATCGGGACAGTTTTTGAACACTGAAGCTTTCTTT. The variable domain in full, completed from reference TRBV18 and TRBJ1-1, reads NAGVMQNPRHLVRRRGQEARLRCSPMKGHSHVYWYRQLPEEGLKFMVYLQKENIIDESGMPKERFSAEFPKEGPSILRIQQVVRGDSAAYFCASSSGQFLNTEAFFGQGTRLTVV.

With respect to this clone: Other DNA sequences within the sample encode an identical CDR3. The CDR3 loop is CSVGQGTDTQYF. In DNA, the CDR3 is TGCAGCGTTGGACAGGGCACAGATACGCAGTATTTT. The gene calls are TRBV29-1 and TRBJ2-3; D possibly corresponds to TRBD1 (6 bases). Germline V gives CDR1 SQVTM, CDR2 ANQGSEA. The CDR3 is 12 residues long. The V end was cut by 4 bases, the J end by 1 base, with 6 bases between.

The chain has TRBV9 and TRBJ2-2; 11 nucleotides match TRBD2. Germline lookup yields CDR1 SGDLS and CDR2 YYNGEE. After removal of 0 bases from V and 3 bases from J, the junction contained 4 bases not matched to a gene. The CDR3 spans 17 residues. The CDR3 coding sequence is TGTGCCAGCAGCGTAGCCCTAGCGGGGGGATACACCGGGGAGCTGTTTTTT. Amino acids: CASSVALAGGYTGELFF.

As concerns this clone: This sample also contains other DNA sequences that code for the same CDR3. V is TRBV11-3 and J is TRBJ1-1; D uncertain. This CDR3 comprises 13 residues. Deletions cut 0 bases from V and 2 bases from J, with 4 bases between. Looked up from germline, CDR1 is SGHNT and CDR2 is YENEEA. The CDR3 reads CASSLDRNTEAFF. The CDR3, as DNA: TGTGCCAGCAGCTTAGACCGTAACACTGAAGCTTTCTTT.

The chain employs TRBV4-2 and TRBJ1-1; D is possibly TRBD1 (5 bases). CDR1 is LGHNA, CDR2 YNFKEQ, per germline. The CDR3 loop spans 16 amino acids. The V end lost 0 bases, the J end lost 0 bases, and 11 bases lay between the germline ends. The CDR3 region has the DNA TGTGCCAGCAGCCAAGAGCGACAGAGCATGAACACTGAAGCTTTCTTT. This gives the protein CASSQERQSMNTEAFF.

The rearrangement uses TRBV28 and TRBJ1-5; possible D gene TRBD1, 6 bases. Deletions cut 10 bases from V and 8 bases from J, with 15 bases between. This CDR3 has 12 amino acids. In germline, CDR1 is MDHEN, CDR2 SYDVKM. The CDR3 reads CATLLGGKPQHF. As DNA, the CDR3 is TGTGCCACCCTCTTAGGGGGTAAGCCCCAGCATTTT.

This chain links TRBV9 with TRBJ1-3, with a tentative D call TRBD1 (5 bases). In germline, CDR1 is SGDLS, CDR2 YYNGEE. The CDR3 extends over 15 amino acids. Trimming shortened V by 2 bases and J by 0 bases, and 9 bases separated the two germline ends. The CDR3, as DNA: TGTGCCAGCAGCGTCGACAGTACCTCTGGAAACACCATATATTTT. Translation gives CASSVDSTSGNTIYF.

The V gene is TRBV6-6, the J gene TRBJ2-1; TRBD1 aligns across 9 bases. The CDR3 length is 16 residues. CDR1 and CDR2 from the germline V gene are MNHNY and SVGAGI (reference sequence). V was pared by 0 bases and J by 8 bases, with 8 bases of the junction left unmatched. The CDR3 spells CASSYSSGQGYHEQFF. The CDR3 bases are TGTGCCAGCAGTTACTCTTCCGGACAGGGGTATCATGAGCAGTTCTTC.

A word on this clone: One end of the junction varies from germline; a read error may be responsible. The chain links TRBV4-1 to TRBJ1-1; 7 nucleotides match TRBD1. From germline, CDR1 is MGHRA and CDR2 YSYEKL. CDR3 length: 14 residues. In DNA form, the CDR3 reads TGCGCCAGCAGCCAAGCACAGGGGAACGCTGAAGCTTTCTTT. Its protein product is CASSQAQGNAEAFF.

The chain has TRBV5-5 and TRBJ2-1, with TRBD1 matching 9 bases. The CDR3 is 17 amino acids. V shed 0 bases and J 0 bases; nucleotides not matched to a gene: 4. Germline V gives CDR1 SGHKS, CDR2 YYEKEE (reference sequence). CDR3 region: CASSLGGTGTSYNEQFF. For the CDR3, the DNA is TGTGCCAGCAGCTTGGGTGGGACAGGGACCTCCTACAATGAGCAGTTCTTC.

This clone was counted a few times. The chain is built from TRBV7-9 and TRBJ2-7, with TRBD1 matching 7 bases. V lost 7 bases and J lost 0; bases outside the gene matches: 9. The CDR3 contains 15 residues. The V gene's germline CDR1 is SEHNR and CDR2 FQNEAQ (reference sequence). This CDR3 reads CASTSGGRLSYEQYF. The CDR3 DNA reads as TGTGCCAGCACCTCAGGGGGACGACTCTCCTACGAGCAGTACTTC.

V and J are TRBV2 and TRBJ2-1; 10 bases line up with TRBD2. There are 14 residues in the CDR3. V gave up 7 bases and J gave up 6 bases; unmatched junction bases: 6. Germline V lookup: CDR1 SNHLY, CDR2 FYNNEI. The chain's CDR3 is CASKVSGRANEQFF. DNA of the CDR3: TGTGCCAGCAAGGTGAGCGGGAGGGCCAATGAGCAGTTCTTC.